This entry lists 14 T cell receptor beta chains sequenced from one sample in a study of identical twins. TCRdb itself ran the 5' RACE reads through MiXCR, one entry per CDR3 protein. The data hold about 890,000 distinct CDR3 sequences, with around an eighth observed a single time. The data also belong to a second study, concerning yellow fever vaccine responses in identical twins.

Sequencing used PBMCs. These receptors all stem from a woman younger than 30 in good health.

The chain is built from TRBV5-1 and TRBJ1-1, with TRBD1 identical over 8 bases. Germline CDR1 SGHRS, CDR2 YFSETQ. The CDR3 covers 14 residues. V lost 3 bases and J lost 7; bases outside the gene matches: 8. The CDR3 coding sequence is TGCGCCAGCAGCTCTATCCAGGGGGCTGGTGAAGCTTTCTTT. It translates to CASSSIQGAGEAFF.

This clonotype came up many times. This chain links TRBV4-1 with TRBJ1-1; maybe TRBD1 (5 bases). Trimming cost V 4 bases and J 7 bases, with 16 bases left between them. The CDR3 is 14 residues long. Germline V gives CDR1 MGHRA, CDR2 YSYEKL. Here the CDR3 reads CASSRDSLKSEAFF. DNA for the CDR3: TGCGCCAGCAGCCGAGACAGTTTGAAGAGTGAAGCTTTCTTT.

The genes are TRBV7-9 and TRBJ2-1; 13 bases fit TRBD2. With V trimmed by 6 bases and J by 1 base, 6 bases remained unmatched. Per the germline V gene, CDR1 is SEHNR and CDR2 is FQNEAQ (reference sequence). This CDR3 is 17 amino acids long. CDR3 protein: CASSGLAGVGSYNEQFF. CDR3 nucleotide sequence: TGTGCCAGCAGTGGACTAGCGGGAGTTGGGTCCTACAATGAGCAGTTCTTC.

This clonotype occurred a few times. This chain connects TRBV11-2 to TRBJ2-1; D remains ambiguous. Per the germline V gene, CDR1 is SGHAT and CDR2 is FQNNGV. This CDR3 is 20 amino acids long. V was pared by 0 bases and J by 0 bases, with 21 bases between. The DNA for the CDR3 is TGTGCCAGCAGCTTAGAGGGTGGACCGACCGAAATGAGCTCCTACAATGAGCAGTTCTTC. It translates to CASSLEGGPTEMSSYNEQFF.

There are many counts of this clonotype. The V gene is TRBV12-3 or TRBV12-4, the J gene TRBJ1-1, with 10 bases that match TRBD1. The CDR3 is made up of 15 amino acids. V shed 5 bases and J 1 base; nucleotides not matched to a gene: 4. The DNA of the CDR3 is TGTGCCAGCAGTCCCGGACAGGGGGGGAACACTGAAGCTTTCTTT. It yields the protein CASSPGQGGNTEAFF.

This clonotype has a handful of counts. This chain uses TRBV7-6 with TRBJ2-7; 9 bases align to TRBD1. Per germline, CDR1 SGHVS and CDR2 FNYEAQ. The length of the CDR3 is 19 residues. V shed 4 bases and J 2 bases; nucleotides not matched to a gene: 18. In DNA, the CDR3 is TGTGCCAGCAGCTCTTATAGGGGGACTCCGGGACAGGGCGCCTACGAGCAGTACTTC. It encodes CASSSYRGTPGQGAYEQYF.

The table lists this clonotype with many counts. V usage is TRBV4-1 and J usage is TRBJ2-1; the D is unclear. The CDR3 has 16 residues. From germline, CDR1 is MGHRA and CDR2 YSYEKL. V lost 0 bases and J 3 bases, leaving 12 bases between the germline ends. CDR3 nucleotides: TGCGCCAGCAGCCAAGAATTGAGCGTCCGCTACAATGAGCAGTTCTTC. Its protein is CASSQELSVRYNEQFF.

This clonotype appeared a few times. The chain joins TRBV20-1 to TRBJ1-6; D may be TRBD1 (6 bases). V was cut by 3 bases and J by 5 bases, with 14 bases left in between. The CDR3 extends over 15 amino acids. CDR1 is DFQATT, CDR2 SNEGSKA, per germline (reference sequence). CDR3 loop: CSASRGGSNNSPLHF. The CDR3 bases are TGCAGTGCTAGTAGAGGGGGTTCTAATAATTCACCCCTCCACTTT.

The chain employs TRBV12-3 or TRBV12-4 and TRBJ2-1, with a possible D match to TRBD2 (5 bases). This CDR3 contains 14 residues. V lost 9 bases, J lost 8 bases, and 20 bases lay in between. The CDR3 loop reads CASTKLRVGDEQFF. CDR3 DNA: TGTGCCAGTACCAAATTGAGGGTGGGAGATGAGCAGTTCTTC.

This clonotype was counted between two and nine times. The V call is TRBV4-1, the J call TRBJ1-2; D perhaps matches TRBD1 (5 bases). The CDR3 is 14 residues long. The germline gives CDR1 MGHRA, CDR2 YSYEKL. Trimming left V 5 bases short and J 3 bases short, with 13 bases between. This CDR3 reads CASSFGGSDYGYTF. The DNA of the CDR3 is TGCGCCAGCAGCTTCGGGGGTTCTGACTATGGCTACACCTTC.

J is TRBJ1-1 and V is TRBV5-1, with D uncertain. CDR3 length: 16 amino acids. The germline gives CDR1 SGHRS, CDR2 YFSETQ. V was shortened by 0 bases and J by 5 bases, with 17 bases between the two germline ends. In DNA, the CDR3 is TGCGCCAGCAGCTTGGGTACAGACTGGGTCCTGACTGAAGCTTTCTTT. Protein product: CASSLGTDWVLTEAFF.

This clonotype has a handful of counts. The junction departs from the called germline gene at one end, perhaps through a read error. The chain uses TRBV12-3 or TRBV12-4 and TRBJ2-1, with 7 positions matching TRBD1. The CDR3 totals 13 residues. The CDR3 DNA is TGTGCCAGCAGTTTAGGAGGGACAGCCAATTCCCGCTTC. Its protein is CASSLGGTANSRF.

V and J are TRBV5-4 and TRBJ2-7; D may match TRBD1 or TRBD2 (5 bases each). Trimming removed 2 bases from V and 2 bases from J, with 11 bases in between. CDR1 and CDR2 (germline): SGHNT, YYREEE (reference sequence). CDR3 length: 14 residues. This chain's CDR3 is CASSLHGGTYEQYF. CDR3 DNA: TGTGCCAGCAGCTTACATGGGGGAACCTACGAGCAGTACTTC.

The chain recombines TRBV2 with TRBJ2-2; D ambiguous. V was clipped by 7 bases and J by 1 base, with 10 bases between them. The CDR3 runs to 14 residues. The germline CDR1 and CDR2 sequences are SNHLY and FYNNEI. The CDR3 DNA reads as TGTGCCAGCACCCCGGACGGGAACACCGGGGAGCTGTTTTTT. Protein: CASTPDGNTGELFF.